This T cell receptor (beta chain) was observed in a study of CD8+ T cells in alopecia areata. Study-level points and caveats: Amid tofacitinib therapy, many expanded lesional clones stayed present in scalp and blood. In scalp samples, resident alphabeta T cells of normal skin are also sequenced.

A word on this clone: The antigen remains unidentified.

Trimming at V came to 3 bases and at J to 2 bases, leaving 7 bases not matched to a gene. The CDR3 is 16 residues long. From germline, CDR1 is SGHRS and CDR2 YFSETQ. As the sequencing template, cDNA was produced by extracting RNA and reverse transcribing it. TCRdb keeps only in-frame clones here, not all; method: immunoSEQ multiplex PCR. This table holds approximately 170,000 clones, 55% to 75% found once. Specified treatment: oral pan-JAK inhibitor, 5-10 mg twice daily. The study team obtained lesional scalp punch biopsies and peripheral blood from alopecia areata patients. This material consisted of CD4+ T cells sorted from blood, taken at week 24, from a patient treated with tofacitinib. V gene TRBV5-1 combines with J gene TRBJ2-3; 9 bases line up with TRBD2. This TCR was sampled from a human donor with alopecia areata. CDR3 bases: TGCGCCAGCAGCTATCCCACTAGCGGGCCCACAGATACGCAGTATTTT. This translates into CASSYPTSGPTDTQYF.